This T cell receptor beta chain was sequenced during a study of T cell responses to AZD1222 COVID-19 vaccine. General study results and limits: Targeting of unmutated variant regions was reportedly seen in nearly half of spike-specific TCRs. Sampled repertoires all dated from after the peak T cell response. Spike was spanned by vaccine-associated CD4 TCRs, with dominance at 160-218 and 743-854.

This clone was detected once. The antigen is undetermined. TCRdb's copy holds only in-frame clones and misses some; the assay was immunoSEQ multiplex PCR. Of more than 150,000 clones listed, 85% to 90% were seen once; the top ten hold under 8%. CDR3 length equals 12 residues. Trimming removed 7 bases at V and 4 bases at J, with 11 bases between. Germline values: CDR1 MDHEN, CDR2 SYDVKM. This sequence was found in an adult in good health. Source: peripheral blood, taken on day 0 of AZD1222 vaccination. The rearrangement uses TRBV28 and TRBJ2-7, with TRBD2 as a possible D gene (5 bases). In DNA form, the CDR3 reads TGTGCCAGCAATGGGAGTGGGTACGAGCAGTACTTC. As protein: CASNGSGYEQYF.